These 18 T cell receptor beta chains were sequenced from one sample in a study of blood T cell repertoires in COVID-19. TCRdb's copy holds only in-frame clones and misses some; the assay was immunoSEQ multiplex PCR. The sample contains a few hundred thousand clones, roughly 87% of which appear only once. What was sequenced was peripheral blood. Receptors were obtained from a man aged 35 to 55 with active or convalescent COVID-19.

The V call is TRBV19, the J call TRBJ2-1, with 12 bases that match TRBD2. Unmatched junction bases numbered 6, after V lost 4 bases and J lost 8 bases. CDR1 is LNHDA, CDR2 SQIVND, per germline (reference sequence). The CDR3 runs to 15 residues. The DNA of the CDR3 is TGTGCCAGTAGTACCCTAGCGGGAGGGAGGCATGAGCAGTTCTTC. As protein: CASSTLAGGRHEQFF.

The rearrangement uses TRBV18 and TRBJ1-2, with 12 positions matching TRBD1. After removal of 3 bases from V and 8 bases from J, the junction contained 7 bases not matched to a gene. Germline CDR1 is KGHSH and CDR2 is LQKENI. This CDR3 comprises 15 residues. The CDR3, as DNA: TGTGCCAGCTCACCCGAGGGACAGGGGGCGCGAGGCTACACCTTC. Translating gives CASSPEGQGARGYTF.

In its sample, this clone was seen a few times. The J gene is TRBJ2-3, the V gene TRBV25-1, with TRBD2 matching 8 bases. J lost 2 bases, V lost 4 bases, and 8 bases had no gene match. Germline V gene data show CDR1 as MGHDK and CDR2 as SYGVNS. CDR3 length: 16 amino acids. CDR3 DNA sequence: TGTGCCAGCAGTGGCAGACTAGCGCCCCTCACAGATACGCAGTATTTT. As protein: CASSGRLAPLTDTQYF. Combining the CDR3 with reference TRBV25-1 and TRBJ2-3 gives the whole variable domain EADIYQTPRYLVIGTGKKITLECSQTMGHDKMYWYQQDPGMELHLIHYSYGVNSTEKGDLSSESTVSRIRTEHFPLTLESARPSHTSQYLCASSGRLAPLTDTQYFGPGTRLTVL.

This chain uses TRBV4-1 with TRBJ2-5; a possible D gene is TRBD1 (6 bases). V was trimmed by 3 bases and J by 5 bases, leaving 16 bases between them. Per germline, CDR1 MGHRA and CDR2 YSYEKL. This CDR3 spans 15 amino acids. CDR3 bases: TGCGCCAGCAGCCAGGAAGGGGGAAAGTGGGAGACCCAGTACTTC. This encodes CASSQEGGKWETQYF.

The chain employs TRBV5-5 and TRBJ2-2, with D possibly being TRBD1 (7 bases). The V and J ends lost 3 bases and 7 bases respectively, with 16 bases between them. The CDR3 length is 15 residues. Germline lookup yields CDR1 SGHKS and CDR2 YYEKEE (reference sequence). Here the CDR3 DNA reads TGTGCCAGCAGCTATGCGACAGGGAGGTACGGGGAGCTGTTTTTT. It specifies CASSYATGRYGELFF.

This clone showed up just once. In nucleotides, the CDR3 is TGTGCCATCAGAGCGGACGGCTCCAGCTACGAGCAGTACTTC. It is translated as CAIRADGSSYEQYF. V and J are TRBV10-3 and TRBJ2-7; tentative D call: TRBD2 (5 bases). Germline CDR1 reads ENHRY; CDR2 reads SYGVKD. V lost 6 bases, J lost 3 bases, and 15 bases lay in between. The CDR3 length is 14 residues.

This sequence joins TRBV20-1 and TRBJ2-5; maybe TRBD1 (6 bases). Germline CDR1 DFQATT, CDR2 SNEGSKA (reference sequence). The V and J ends lost 3 bases and 4 bases respectively, with 21 bases between them. This CDR3 is 16 amino acids long. In DNA, the CDR3 is TGCAGTGCTAGTGCTGCAGCGACAGGCCGGCTAGAGACCCAGTACTTC. Amino acids: CSASAAATGRLETQYF.

The chain couples TRBV27 to TRBJ2-7; possible D gene TRBD2, 6 bases. Germline V gives CDR1 MNHEY, CDR2 SMNVEV (reference sequence). The CDR3 length is 14 residues. Trimming took 3 bases from V and 0 from J, leaving 9 bases between them. In DNA form, the CDR3 reads TGTGCCAGCAGTTTCCGGGAGAGCTCCTACGAGCAGTACTTC. It yields the protein CASSFRESSYEQYF.

V usage is TRBV5-1 and J usage is TRBJ1-1; TRBD1 is a possible D gene (5 bases). CDR3 length: 16 residues. Germline V CDR1 and CDR2: SGHRS, YFSETQ. V lost 3 bases and J 4 bases, leaving 19 bases between the germline ends. The CDR3 DNA sequence: TGCGCCAGCAGCTCAAATCATTACGGGGGTGGCACTGAAGCTTTCTTT. Translation gives CASSSNHYGGGTEAFF. Complete variable domain (other parts from reference TRBV5-1 and TRBJ1-1): KAGVTQTPRYLIKTRGQQVTLSCSPISGHRSVSWYQQTPGQGLQFLFEYFSETQRNKGNFPGRFSGRQFSNSRSEMNVSTLELGDSALYLCASSSNHYGGGTEAFFGQGTRLTVV.

As regards this clone: Compared with germline, one end of the junction differs, possibly owing to a read error. The V and J genes are TRBV5-1 and TRBJ1-1; TRBD1 is a possible D gene (6 bases). Germline V gene lookup returns CDR1 SGHRS and CDR2 YFSETQ. The CDR3 totals 9 residues. The DNA of the CDR3 is TGCGCCAGCAGCTTCCGGGACAAATTT. Amino acid sequence: CASSFRDKF.

The chain joins TRBV9 to TRBJ2-5; 9 nucleotides match TRBD1. V lost 0 bases and J lost 1; bases outside the gene matches: 7. Germline values: CDR1 SGDLS, CDR2 YYNGEE. The CDR3 runs to 17 residues. DNA of the CDR3: TGTGCCAGCAGCGTAGCTATTGGGACAGGGTTCCAAGAGACCCAGTACTTC. Protein product: CASSVAIGTGFQETQYF.

The genes are TRBV2 and TRBJ2-3, with D perhaps matching TRBD1 (5 bases). V shed 5 bases and J shed 4 bases, with 13 bases lying between them. From germline, CDR1 is SNHLY and CDR2 FYNNEI. The CDR3 extends over 14 amino acids. The CDR3 loop is CASSRQGMADTQYF. CDR3 DNA: TGTGCCAGCAGTCGCCAGGGAATGGCAGATACGCAGTATTTT.

V usage is TRBV27 and J usage is TRBJ2-1; 9 nucleotides align to TRBD2. Germline trimming cut 5 bases from V and 6 bases from J; bases unmatched to any gene: 14. Per the germline V gene, CDR1 is MNHEY and CDR2 is SMNVEV (reference sequence). The CDR3 consists of 17 residues. CDR3 sequence: CASSIRRGGRAANEQFF. The CDR3 bases are TGTGCCAGCAGTATACGACGTGGCGGGAGGGCCGCCAATGAGCAGTTCTTC.

The chain has TRBV6-6 and TRBJ1-4, with no clear D. Looked up from germline, CDR1 is MNHNY and CDR2 is SVGAGI (reference sequence). The CDR3 consists of 13 residues. The V and J ends lost 2 bases and 5 bases respectively, with 6 bases between them. The CDR3 loop is CASSYEANEKLFF. The CDR3 DNA reads TGTGCCAGCAGTTACGAAGCAAATGAAAAACTGTTTTTT.

The chain has TRBV7-9 and TRBJ2-3; D might be TRBD2 (5 bases). This CDR3 has 13 amino acids. V dropped 4 bases and J dropped 4 bases, with 9 bases sitting between them. Germline V gene data show CDR1 as SEHNR and CDR2 as FQNEAQ (reference sequence). The CDR3 here is CASSSGESDTQYF. The CDR3 coding sequence is TGTGCCAGCAGCTCCGGGGAATCAGATACGCAGTATTTT.

V gene TRBV28 combines with J gene TRBJ2-1; the match to TRBD2 covers 8 bases. The J segment lost 7 bases and the V segment lost 5 bases, leaving 7 bases of the junction unmatched. The CDR3 runs to 14 residues. The germline V gene has CDR1 MDHEN and CDR2 SYDVKM. The CDR3 is CASSPRPSGNEQFF. In DNA, the CDR3 is TGTGCCAGCAGTCCCAGACCTAGCGGGAATGAGCAGTTCTTC.

The V and J genes are TRBV11-2 and TRBJ2-5; D is perhaps TRBD1 (6 bases). This CDR3 is built from 15 residues. Trimming took off 4 bases at V and 1 base at J, with 13 bases between the two ends. Germline V gene lookup returns CDR1 SGHAT and CDR2 FQNNGV. In DNA, the CDR3 is TGTGCCAGCAGCTCAGGGGTAGGGTTCCAAGAGACCCAGTACTTC. Protein sequence: CASSSGVGFQETQYF.

V usage is TRBV19 and J usage is TRBJ2-7, with 10 positions matching TRBD1. Germline CDR1 is LNHDA and CDR2 is SQIVND (reference sequence). This CDR3 is 14 amino acids long. The J segment lost 2 bases and the V segment lost 7 bases, leaving 5 bases of the junction unmatched. CDR3 protein: CASTPGTGAYEQYF. CDR3 DNA sequence: TGTGCCAGTACCCCAGGGACAGGGGCCTACGAGCAGTACTTC.